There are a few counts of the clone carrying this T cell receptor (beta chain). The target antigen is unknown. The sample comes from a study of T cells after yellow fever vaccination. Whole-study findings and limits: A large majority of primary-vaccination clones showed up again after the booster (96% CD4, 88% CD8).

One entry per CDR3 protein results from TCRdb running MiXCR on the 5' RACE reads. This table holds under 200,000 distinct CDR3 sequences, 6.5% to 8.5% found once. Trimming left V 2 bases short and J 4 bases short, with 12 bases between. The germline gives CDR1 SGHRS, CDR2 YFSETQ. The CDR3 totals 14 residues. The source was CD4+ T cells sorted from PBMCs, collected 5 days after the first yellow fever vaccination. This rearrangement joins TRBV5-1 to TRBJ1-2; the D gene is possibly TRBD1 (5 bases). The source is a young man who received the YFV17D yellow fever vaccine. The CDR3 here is CASSLLYRTYGYTF. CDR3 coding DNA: TGCGCCAGCAGCTTACTATACAGGACCTATGGCTACACCTTC.